This passage covers 11 T cell receptor beta chains from one sample sequenced in a study of control samples from healthy donors and cancer patients. Sequencing was performed with immunoSEQ multiplex PCR; in TCRdb, only in-frame clones are kept and a portion is missing. The sample records 400,000 to 450,000 clones, approximately 92% being singletons. Material for sequencing was PBMCs. These TCRs come from a man in his forties or fifties with head and neck cancer.

The rearrangement joins TRBV7-2 to TRBJ1-3; D possibly corresponds to TRBD1 (6 bases). The CDR3 has 15 residues. Germline CDR1 is SGHTA and CDR2 is FQGNSA. Deletions cut 5 bases from V and 0 bases from J, with 11 bases between. DNA of the CDR3: TGTGCCAGCAGCACCGGACAGAGCTCTGGAAACACCATATATTTT. This encodes CASSTGQSSGNTIYF.

This chain uses TRBV10-3 with TRBJ1-6; D not resolved. From germline, CDR1 is ENHRY and CDR2 SYGVKD. V gave up 0 bases and J gave up 9 bases, with 6 bases separating them. The CDR3 has 13 amino acids. The CDR3 loop reads CAISESTVSPLHF. The CDR3 DNA sequence: TGTGCCATCAGTGAGTCGACGGTTTCACCCCTCCACTTT.

The V and J genes are TRBV9 and TRBJ2-7; 7 nucleotides match TRBD1. The V gene end was trimmed by 0 bases and the J gene end by 5 bases; junction bases not matched to a gene: 8. The CDR3 spans 15 residues. The V gene's germline CDR1 is SGDLS and CDR2 YYNGEE. CDR3 nucleotide sequence: TGTGCCAGCAGCGTAGAGGACAGGAGGTCCCACGAGCAGTACTTC. Its translation: CASSVEDRRSHEQYF. The whole variable domain, remainder taken from reference TRBV9 and TRBJ2-7, is DSGVTQTPKHLITATGQRVTLRCSPRSGDLSVYWYQQSLDQGLQFLIQYYNGEERAKGNILERFSAQQFPDLHSELNLSSLELGDSALYFCASSVEDRRSHEQYFGPGTRLTVT.

V is TRBV30 and J is TRBJ1-3; tentative D call: TRBD1 (6 bases). Trimming shortened V by 1 base and J by 4 bases, and 8 bases separated the two germline ends. This CDR3 contains 13 residues. Germline CDR1 and CDR2: GTSNPN and SVGIG (reference sequence). CDR3 DNA: TGTGCCTGGAGTGAGAGGGGGGGAAACACCATATATTTT. Translating it yields CAWSERGGNTIYF.

This clone was recorded only once. The chain recombines TRBV12-5 with TRBJ1-2; D might be TRBD1 (5 bases). The germline V gene has CDR1 LGHNT and CDR2 FRNRAP. Trimming stripped 2 bases from V and 2 bases from J, with 27 bases between. This CDR3 spans 20 amino acids. The CDR3 is CASGLIPSGGITHLNYGYTF. The CDR3 nucleotides are TGTGCTAGTGGTTTGATCCCATCGGGGGGAATTACTCACTTAAACTATGGCTACACCTTC.

The V call is TRBV4-3, the J call TRBJ2-2, with a weak D call TRBD2 (7 bases). V gave up 0 bases and J gave up 0 bases, with 17 bases separating them. This CDR3 is 19 amino acids long. Germline CDR1 LGHNA, CDR2 YSLEER. The CDR3 DNA reads as TGCGCCAGCAGCCAAGAGTGGGGGGGCCTGTATGCGAACACCGGGGAGCTGTTTTTT. It specifies CASSQEWGGLYANTGELFF.

This clone occurred a few times. The CDR3 is CASSLNGGTNTGELFF. The CDR3 coding sequence is TGTGCCAGCAGCTTAAATGGGGGGACGAACACCGGGGAGCTGTTTTTT. The V call is TRBV7-3, the J call TRBJ2-2, with D tentatively TRBD2 (6 bases). Deletions cut 1 base from V and 0 bases from J, with 9 bases between. This CDR3 spans 16 amino acids. The germline V gene encodes CDR1 SGHTA and CDR2 FQGTGA.

The sample holds one count of this clone. Other nucleotide sequences in the sample specify the same CDR3. This chain uses TRBV6-5 with TRBJ2-1; 7 bases map to TRBD1. The CDR3 extends over 15 amino acids. Trimming at V came to 4 bases and at J to 0 bases, leaving 3 bases not matched to a gene. Germline V gene sequence: CDR1 MNHEY, CDR2 SVGAGI. The CDR3 spells CASSLDRDSYNEQFF. CDR3 nucleotide sequence: TGTGCCAGCAGTTTAGACAGGGACTCCTACAATGAGCAGTTCTTC.

The chain has TRBV29-1 and TRBJ1-2, with a tentative D call TRBD1 (5 bases). Trimming cost V 3 bases and J 2 bases, with 13 bases left between them. CDR1 is SQVTM and CDR2 is ANQGSEA in the germline V gene. This CDR3 spans 14 amino acids. CDR3 nucleotides: TGCAGCGTTGAGGGTCGTCAGGGAAACTATGGCTACACCTTC. Translation gives CSVEGRQGNYGYTF.

The chain employs TRBV29-1 and TRBJ1-2; 8 nucleotides line up with TRBD1. With V trimmed by 0 bases and J by 7 bases, 10 bases remained unmatched. Germline lookup yields CDR1 SQVTM and CDR2 ANQGSEA. The CDR3 has 15 residues. CDR3 DNA: TGCAGCGTTGAAGATCAATCTGACAGGGGTAGTGGCTACACCTTC. Translated, it gives CSVEDQSDRGSGYTF.

The chain couples TRBV7-9 to TRBJ2-2; no reliable D call. CDR1 is SEHNR and CDR2 is FQNEAQ in the germline V gene (reference sequence). With 5 bases removed from V and 2 bases from J, the gap between germline ends came to 3 bases. This CDR3 contains 12 residues. CDR3 sequence: CASSVNTGELFF. DNA of the CDR3: TGTGCCAGCAGCGTTAACACCGGGGAGCTGTTTTTT.